The entry that follows covers one T cell receptor (beta chain) sequence. What it binds is unknown. One end of the junction does not line up with germline, which may come from a read error. Libraries were prepared by immunoSEQ multiplex PCR; TCRdb keeps only in-frame clonotypes and omits some of them. The table includes roughly 150,000 clones, approximately 92% detected once. The data derive from a study of T cell responses to AZD1222 COVID-19 vaccine. Overall study findings and caveats: Spike-wide vaccine-associated CD4 TCRs dominated at 160-218 and 743-854. Sampling that yielded the repertoires occurred only after the peak T cell response. Following two doses of AZD1222, Spike-specific TCR breadth and depth rose.

Germline assignment: CDR1 SGDLS and CDR2 YYNGEE. This CDR3 comprises 15 residues. The sequence was obtained from an adult in good health. The input for sequencing was peripheral blood, taken on day 0 of AZD1222 vaccination. The rearrangement joins TRBV9 to TRBJ2-7, with TRBD2 matching 9 bases. For the CDR3, the DNA is TGTGCCAGCAGCGAAGGTGGGCCTTCCAGCGGGGGGCCGTTCTTC. This gives the protein CASSEGGPSSGGPFF.